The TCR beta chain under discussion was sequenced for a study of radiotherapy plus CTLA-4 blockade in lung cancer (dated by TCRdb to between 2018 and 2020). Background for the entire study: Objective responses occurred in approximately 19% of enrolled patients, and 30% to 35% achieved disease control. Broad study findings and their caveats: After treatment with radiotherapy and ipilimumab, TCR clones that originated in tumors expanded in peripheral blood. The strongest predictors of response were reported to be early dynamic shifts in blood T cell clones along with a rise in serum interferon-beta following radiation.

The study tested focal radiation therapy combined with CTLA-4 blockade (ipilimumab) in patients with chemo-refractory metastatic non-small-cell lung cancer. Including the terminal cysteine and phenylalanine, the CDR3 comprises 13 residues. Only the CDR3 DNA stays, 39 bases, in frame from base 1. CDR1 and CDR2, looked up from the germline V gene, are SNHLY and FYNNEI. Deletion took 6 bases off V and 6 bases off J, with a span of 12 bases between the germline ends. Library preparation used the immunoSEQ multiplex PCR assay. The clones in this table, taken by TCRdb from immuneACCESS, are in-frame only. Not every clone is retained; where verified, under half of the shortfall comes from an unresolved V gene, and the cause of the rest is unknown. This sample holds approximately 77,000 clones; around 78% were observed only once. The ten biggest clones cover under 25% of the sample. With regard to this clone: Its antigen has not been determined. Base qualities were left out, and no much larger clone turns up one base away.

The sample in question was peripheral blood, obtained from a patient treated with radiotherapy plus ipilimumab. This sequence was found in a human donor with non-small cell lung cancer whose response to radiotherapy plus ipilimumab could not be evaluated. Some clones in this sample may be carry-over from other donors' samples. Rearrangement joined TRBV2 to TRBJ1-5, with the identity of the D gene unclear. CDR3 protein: CASSLEAAQPQHF. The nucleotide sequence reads TGTGCCAGCAGCTTGGAGGCTGCTCAGCCCCAGCATTTT. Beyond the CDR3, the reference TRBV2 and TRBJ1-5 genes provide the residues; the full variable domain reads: EPEVTQTPSHQVTQMGQEVILRCVPISNHLYFYWYRQILGQKVEFLVSFYNNEISEKSEIFDDQFSVERPDGSNFTLKIRSTKLEDSAMYFCASSLEAAQPQHFGDGTRLSIL.